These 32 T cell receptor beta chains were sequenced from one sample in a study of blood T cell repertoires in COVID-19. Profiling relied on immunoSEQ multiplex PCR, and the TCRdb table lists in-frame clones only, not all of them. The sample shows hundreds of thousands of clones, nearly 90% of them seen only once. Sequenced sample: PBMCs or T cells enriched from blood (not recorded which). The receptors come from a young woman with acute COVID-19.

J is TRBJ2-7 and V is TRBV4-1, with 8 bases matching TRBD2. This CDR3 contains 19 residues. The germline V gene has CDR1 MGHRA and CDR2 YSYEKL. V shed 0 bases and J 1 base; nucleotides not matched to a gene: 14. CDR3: CASSQDLPLGREESYEQYF. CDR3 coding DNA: TGCGCCAGCAGCCAAGATTTGCCCCTTGGGCGGGAGGAGTCCTACGAGCAGTACTTC.

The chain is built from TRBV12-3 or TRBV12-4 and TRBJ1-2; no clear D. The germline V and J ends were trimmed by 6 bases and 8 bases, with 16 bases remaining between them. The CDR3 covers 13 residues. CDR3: CASSAGVALGYTF. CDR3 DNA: TGTGCCAGCAGCGCCGGGGTCGCCCTAGGCTACACCTTC.

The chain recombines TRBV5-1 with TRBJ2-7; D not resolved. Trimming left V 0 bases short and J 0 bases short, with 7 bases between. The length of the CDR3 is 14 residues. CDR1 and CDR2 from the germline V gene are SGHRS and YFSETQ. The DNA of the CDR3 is TGCGCCAGCAGCTTGGGCGGATTCTCCTACGAGCAGTACTTC. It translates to CASSLGGFSYEQYF.

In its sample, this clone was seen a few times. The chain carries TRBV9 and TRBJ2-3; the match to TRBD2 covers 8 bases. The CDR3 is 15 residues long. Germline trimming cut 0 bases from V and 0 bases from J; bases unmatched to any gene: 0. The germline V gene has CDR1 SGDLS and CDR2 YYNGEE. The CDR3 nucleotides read TGTGCCAGCAGCGTAGGCGGGGGGAGCACAGATACGCAGTATTTT. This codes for CASSVGGGSTDTQYF.

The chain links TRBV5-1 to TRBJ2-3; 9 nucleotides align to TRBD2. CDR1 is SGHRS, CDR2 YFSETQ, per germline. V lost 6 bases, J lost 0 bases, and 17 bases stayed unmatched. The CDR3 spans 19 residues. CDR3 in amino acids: CASTRSTRREGPSTDTQYF. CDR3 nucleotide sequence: TGCGCCAGCACCCGTTCGACCCGGCGGGAGGGCCCAAGCACAGATACGCAGTATTTT.

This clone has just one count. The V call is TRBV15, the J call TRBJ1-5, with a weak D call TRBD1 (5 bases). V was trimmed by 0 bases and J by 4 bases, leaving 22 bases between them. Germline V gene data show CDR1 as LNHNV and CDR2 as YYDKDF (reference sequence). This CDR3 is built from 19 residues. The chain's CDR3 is CATSRDRGQTGGRNQPQHF. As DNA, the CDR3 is TGTGCCACCAGCAGAGATAGAGGACAAACGGGGGGAAGAAATCAGCCCCAGCATTTT.

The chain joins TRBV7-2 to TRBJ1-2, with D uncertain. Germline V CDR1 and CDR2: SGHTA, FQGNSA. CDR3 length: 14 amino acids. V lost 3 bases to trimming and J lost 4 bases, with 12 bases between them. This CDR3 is CASSFGNRVYGYTF. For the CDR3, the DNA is TGTGCCAGCAGCTTCGGGAATCGGGTCTATGGCTACACCTTC.

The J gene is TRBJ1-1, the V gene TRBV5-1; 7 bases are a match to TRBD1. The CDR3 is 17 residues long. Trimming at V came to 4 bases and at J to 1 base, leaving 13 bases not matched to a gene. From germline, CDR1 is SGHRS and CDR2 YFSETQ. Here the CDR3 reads CASSTSAIRQGNTEAFF. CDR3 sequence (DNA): TGCGCCAGCAGCACCTCAGCCATTCGACAGGGGAACACTGAAGCTTTCTTT.

CDR3 region: CASSLARVDYGYTF. The CDR3 DNA follows: TGTGCCAGCAGCTTGGCGCGGGTTGACTATGGCTACACCTTC. The rearrangement uses TRBV5-4 and TRBJ1-2; D is undetermined. Germline CDR1 is SGHNT and CDR2 is YYREEE (reference sequence). The CDR3 runs 14 residues. V lost 0 bases and J lost 3, with 9 bases in between.

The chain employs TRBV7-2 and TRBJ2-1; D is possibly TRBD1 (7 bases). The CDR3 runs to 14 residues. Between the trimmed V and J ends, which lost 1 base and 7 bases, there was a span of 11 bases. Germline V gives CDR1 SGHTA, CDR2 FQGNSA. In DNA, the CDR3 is TGTGCCAGCAGCTTAGAACAGGGGAGGAATGAGCAGTTCTTC. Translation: CASSLEQGRNEQFF.

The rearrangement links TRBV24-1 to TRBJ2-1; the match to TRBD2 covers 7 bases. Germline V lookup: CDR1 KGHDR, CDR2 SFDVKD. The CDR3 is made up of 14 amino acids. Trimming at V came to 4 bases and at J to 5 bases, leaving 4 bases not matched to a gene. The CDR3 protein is CATSDGLADNEQFF. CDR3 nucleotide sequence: TGTGCCACCAGTGACGGGCTAGCGGACAATGAGCAGTTCTTC.

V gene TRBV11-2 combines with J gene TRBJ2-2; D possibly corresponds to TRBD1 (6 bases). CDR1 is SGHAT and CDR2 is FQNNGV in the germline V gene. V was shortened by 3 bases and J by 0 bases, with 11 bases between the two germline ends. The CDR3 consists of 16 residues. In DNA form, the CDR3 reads TGTGCCAGCAGCTTGTACAGGGTAACGAACACCGGGGAGCTGTTTTTT. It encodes CASSLYRVTNTGELFF.

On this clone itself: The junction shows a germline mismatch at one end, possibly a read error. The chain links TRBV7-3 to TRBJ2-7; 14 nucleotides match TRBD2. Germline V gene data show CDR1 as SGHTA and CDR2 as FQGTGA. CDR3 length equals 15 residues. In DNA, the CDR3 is TGTGCCAGCACCCAAAAGGGACTAGCGGGAGAAGGTTGGAACTTC. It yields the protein CASTQKGLAGEGWNF.

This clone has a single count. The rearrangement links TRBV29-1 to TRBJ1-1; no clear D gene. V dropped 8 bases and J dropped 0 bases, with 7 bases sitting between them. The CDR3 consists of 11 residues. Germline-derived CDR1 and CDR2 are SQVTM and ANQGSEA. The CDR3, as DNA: TGCAGCTTTAATTTGAACACTGAAGCTTTCTTT. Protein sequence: CSFNLNTEAFF.

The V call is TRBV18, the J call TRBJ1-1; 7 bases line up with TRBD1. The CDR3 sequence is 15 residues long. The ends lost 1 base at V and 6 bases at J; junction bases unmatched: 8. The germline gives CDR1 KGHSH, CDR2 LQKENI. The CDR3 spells CASSPLGTGEAEAFF. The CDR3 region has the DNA TGTGCCAGCTCACCACTAGGTACAGGGGAGGCTGAAGCTTTCTTT.

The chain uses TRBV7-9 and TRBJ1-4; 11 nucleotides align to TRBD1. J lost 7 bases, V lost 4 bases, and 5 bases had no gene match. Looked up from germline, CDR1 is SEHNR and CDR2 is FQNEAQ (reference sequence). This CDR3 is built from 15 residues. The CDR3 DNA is TGTGCCAGCAGCTGGACAGGGGGCGCGAGTGAAAAACTGTTTTTT. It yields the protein CASSWTGGASEKLFF.

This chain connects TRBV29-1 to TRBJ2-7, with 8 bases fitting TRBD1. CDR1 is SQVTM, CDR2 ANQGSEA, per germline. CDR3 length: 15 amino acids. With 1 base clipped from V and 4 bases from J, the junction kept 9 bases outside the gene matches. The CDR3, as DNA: TGCAGCGTTGAAGGGTGGGCAGGGGGCCGTTACGAGCAGTACTTC. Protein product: CSVEGWAGGRYEQYF.

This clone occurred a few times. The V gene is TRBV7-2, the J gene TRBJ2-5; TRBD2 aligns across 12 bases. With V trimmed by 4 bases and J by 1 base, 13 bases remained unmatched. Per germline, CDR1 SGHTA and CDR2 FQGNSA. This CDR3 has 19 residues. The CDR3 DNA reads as TGTGCCAGCAGCTCCCCCGGGGGGGGACTAGCGGGCCTCCAAGAGACCCAGTACTTC. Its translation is CASSSPGGGLAGLQETQYF.

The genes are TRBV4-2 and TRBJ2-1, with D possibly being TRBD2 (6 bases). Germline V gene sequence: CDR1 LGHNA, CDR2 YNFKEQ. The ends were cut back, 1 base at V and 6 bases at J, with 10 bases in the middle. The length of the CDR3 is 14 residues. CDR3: CASSQVGLINEQFF. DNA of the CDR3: TGTGCCAGCAGCCAAGTCGGACTAATCAATGAGCAGTTCTTC.

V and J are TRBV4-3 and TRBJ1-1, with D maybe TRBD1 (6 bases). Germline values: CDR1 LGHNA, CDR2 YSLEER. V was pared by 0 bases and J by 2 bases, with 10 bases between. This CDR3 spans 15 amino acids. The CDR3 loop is CASSQDWGPNTEAFF. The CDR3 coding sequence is TGCGCCAGCAGCCAAGATTGGGGGCCAAACACTGAAGCTTTCTTT.

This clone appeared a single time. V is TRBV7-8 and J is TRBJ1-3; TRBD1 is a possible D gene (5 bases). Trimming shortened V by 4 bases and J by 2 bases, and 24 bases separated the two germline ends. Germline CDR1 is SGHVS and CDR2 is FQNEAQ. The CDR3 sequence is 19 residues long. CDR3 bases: TGTGCCAGCAGCTCGAGACACTTTGGGCAGGGAGGCCCTGGAAACACCATATATTTT. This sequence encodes CASSSRHFGQGGPGNTIYF.

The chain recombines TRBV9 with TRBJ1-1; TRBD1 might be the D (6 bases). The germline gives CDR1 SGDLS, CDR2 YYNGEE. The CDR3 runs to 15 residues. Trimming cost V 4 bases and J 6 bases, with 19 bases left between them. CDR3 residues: CASSNTPGEGAEAFF. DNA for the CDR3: TGTGCCAGCAGCAATACCCCAGGGGAAGGTGCTGAAGCTTTCTTT. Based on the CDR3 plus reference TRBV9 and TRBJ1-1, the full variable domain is DSGVTQTPKHLITATGQRVTLRCSPRSGDLSVYWYQQSLDQGLQFLIQYYNGEERAKGNILERFSAQQFPDLHSELNLSSLELGDSALYFCASSNTPGEGAEAFFGQGTRLTVV.

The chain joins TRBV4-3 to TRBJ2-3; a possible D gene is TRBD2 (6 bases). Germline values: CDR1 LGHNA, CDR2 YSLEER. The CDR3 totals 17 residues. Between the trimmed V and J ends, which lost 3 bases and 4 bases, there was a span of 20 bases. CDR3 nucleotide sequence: TGCGCCAGCAGCCAGGGGGATGGGACTCCCCGGCCAGATACGCAGTATTTT. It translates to CASSQGDGTPRPDTQYF.

The CDR3 coding sequence is TGTGCCAGCGGGGCGACAGGGTCCACAGATACGCAGTATTTT. Protein product: CASGATGSTDTQYF. The chain recombines TRBV28 with TRBJ2-3; 7 nucleotides agree with TRBD1. After removal of 8 bases from V and 2 bases from J, the junction contained 7 bases not matched to a gene. Germline V gene lookup returns CDR1 MDHEN and CDR2 SYDVKM. This CDR3 spans 14 amino acids.

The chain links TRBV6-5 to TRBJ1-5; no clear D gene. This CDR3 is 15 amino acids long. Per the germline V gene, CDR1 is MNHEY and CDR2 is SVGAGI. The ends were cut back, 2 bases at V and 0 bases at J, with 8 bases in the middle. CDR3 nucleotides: TGTGCCAGCAGTTACACCCGGTATAGCAATCAGCCCCAGCATTTT. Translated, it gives CASSYTRYSNQPQHF.

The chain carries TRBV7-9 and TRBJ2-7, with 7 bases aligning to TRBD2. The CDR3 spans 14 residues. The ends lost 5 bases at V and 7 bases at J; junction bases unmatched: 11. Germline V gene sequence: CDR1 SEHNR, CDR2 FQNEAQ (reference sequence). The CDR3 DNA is TGTGCCAGCAGCCACGGTCGCGGGAGCGGGGAGCAGTACTTC. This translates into CASSHGRGSGEQYF.

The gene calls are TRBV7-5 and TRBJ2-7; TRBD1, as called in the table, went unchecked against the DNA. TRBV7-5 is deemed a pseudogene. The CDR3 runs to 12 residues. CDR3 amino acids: CVRGQGLHEQYF. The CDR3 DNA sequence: TGTGTCAGGGGACAGGGTCTCCACGAGCAGTACTTC.

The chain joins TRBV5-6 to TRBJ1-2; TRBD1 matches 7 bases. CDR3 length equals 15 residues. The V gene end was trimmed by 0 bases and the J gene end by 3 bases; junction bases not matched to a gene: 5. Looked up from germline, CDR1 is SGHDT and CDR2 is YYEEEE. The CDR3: CASSLGQGPYYGYTF. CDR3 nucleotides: TGTGCCAGCAGCTTGGGACAGGGCCCCTACTATGGCTACACCTTC.

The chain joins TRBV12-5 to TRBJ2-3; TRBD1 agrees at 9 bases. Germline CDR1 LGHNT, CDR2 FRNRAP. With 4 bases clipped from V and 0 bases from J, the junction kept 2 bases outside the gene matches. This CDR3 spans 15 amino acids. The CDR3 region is CASGSGQGSTDTQYF. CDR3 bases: TGTGCTAGTGGTTCTGGACAGGGGAGCACAGATACGCAGTATTTT.

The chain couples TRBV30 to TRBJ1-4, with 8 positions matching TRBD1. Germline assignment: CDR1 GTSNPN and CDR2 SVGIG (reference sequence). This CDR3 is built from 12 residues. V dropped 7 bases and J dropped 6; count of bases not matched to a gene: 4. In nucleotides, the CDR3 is TGTGCCTTCGGACAGGGAGATGAAAAACTGTTTTTT. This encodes CAFGQGDEKLFF.

CDR3 nucleotide sequence: TGTGCCAGCAGCTTGGGTGGAGGGGAGCATGGCTACACCTTC. Amino acids: CASSLGGGEHGYTF. The rearrangement joins TRBV5-4 to TRBJ1-2; D might be TRBD1 (5 bases). Germline lookup yields CDR1 SGHNT and CDR2 YYREEE (reference sequence). The V gene lost 0 bases and the J gene lost 6 bases, with 12 bases spanning the gap. The CDR3 covers 14 residues.

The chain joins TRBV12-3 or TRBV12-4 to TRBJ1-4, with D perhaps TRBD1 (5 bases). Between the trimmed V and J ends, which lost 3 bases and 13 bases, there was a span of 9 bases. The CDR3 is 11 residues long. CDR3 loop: CASSLRQTLFF. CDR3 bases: TGTGCCAGCAGTTTGAGACAGACACTGTTTTTT.